This entry lists 29 T cell receptor beta chains sequenced from one sample in a study of T cell responses to AZD1222 COVID-19 vaccine. Using immunoSEQ multiplex PCR, the repertoire was profiled, and TCRdb retains in-frame clones only, with some absent. This sample has 90,000 to 150,000 clones, with approximately 90% found just once. The sample was peripheral blood, taken on day 0 of AZD1222 vaccination. These receptors were obtained from an adult in good health.

The chain links TRBV5-1 to TRBJ1-1; tentatively, D is TRBD1 (5 bases). Germline lookup yields CDR1 SGHRS and CDR2 YFSETQ. The CDR3 loop spans 17 amino acids. The V gene lost 4 bases and the J gene lost 1 base, with 20 bases spanning the gap. As DNA, the CDR3 is TGCGCCAGCAGCCCCACCGGGGGGATGAATTCGAACACTGAAGCTTTCTTT. Translating gives CASSPTGGMNSNTEAFF.

The chain links TRBV28 to TRBJ2-4; TRBD2 is a possible D gene (6 bases). The CDR3 covers 15 residues. CDR1 and CDR2 from the germline V gene are MDHEN and SYDVKM. V was shortened by 10 bases and J by 1 base, with 17 bases between the two germline ends. The CDR3 DNA reads TGTGCCACGGACGGAGGGCCTGGGGCCAAAAACATTCAGTACTTC. Protein product: CATDGGPGAKNIQYF.

The CDR3 DNA reads TGTGCCAGTAGTATGACCCCAGGGAATGAAAAACTGTTTTTT. This gives the protein CASSMTPGNEKLFF. The chain recombines TRBV19 with TRBJ1-4, with D tentatively TRBD1 (5 bases). Germline V gene sequence: CDR1 LNHDA, CDR2 SQIVND (reference sequence). The CDR3 extends over 14 amino acids. Between the trimmed V and J ends, which lost 3 bases and 5 bases, there was a span of 10 bases.

The chain uses TRBV27 and TRBJ2-7; 8 bases agree with TRBD1. This CDR3 has 14 residues. J was trimmed by 4 bases and V by 3 bases; bases with no gene match: 5. Germline V gives CDR1 MNHEY, CDR2 SMNVEV (reference sequence). Here the CDR3 reads CASSFGQGSYEQYF. The CDR3 nucleotides read TGTGCCAGCAGTTTTGGACAGGGATCGTACGAGCAGTACTTC.

V usage is TRBV7-9 and J usage is TRBJ1-4; no reliable D call. This CDR3 region has 14 residues. Germline loops: CDR1 SEHNR, CDR2 FQNEAQ (reference sequence). V was pared by 5 bases and J by 7 bases, with 14 bases between. CDR3 DNA sequence: TGTGCCAGCAGCCCCGGGAGGGCCCCTGAAAAACTGTTTTTT. Its protein product is CASSPGRAPEKLFF.

The chain carries TRBV28 and TRBJ2-1; TRBD2 matches 11 bases. Per germline, CDR1 MDHEN and CDR2 SYDVKM. The CDR3 spans 17 residues. V dropped 1 base and J dropped 4; count of bases not matched to a gene: 6. The CDR3 sequence is CASSLSDGTSGYNEQFF. CDR3 bases: TGTGCCAGCAGTTTATCCGACGGGACTAGCGGTTACAATGAGCAGTTCTTC.

The chain is built from TRBV27 and TRBJ2-1, with 7 bases identical to TRBD2. Germline CDR1 reads MNHEY; CDR2 reads SMNVEV (reference sequence). The ends lost 2 bases at V and 2 bases at J; junction bases unmatched: 0. CDR3 length: 14 amino acids. The CDR3 DNA reads as TGTGCCAGCAGTTTAGCGGGAGCCTACAATGAGCAGTTCTTC. Amino acids: CASSLAGAYNEQFF.

The CDR3 protein is CASTIGGRGVVQPQHF. CDR3 nucleotide sequence: TGTGCCAGCACCATTGGGGGACGTGGGGTTGTGCAGCCCCAGCATTTT. The chain joins TRBV28 to TRBJ1-5; a possible D gene is TRBD1 (5 bases). The germline V gene encodes CDR1 MDHEN and CDR2 SYDVKM. CDR3 length equals 16 residues. The V end was cut by 7 bases, the J end by 7 bases, with 23 bases between. The entire variable domain, with the rest obtained from reference TRBV28 and TRBJ1-5, is as follows: DVKVTQSSRYLVKRTGEKVFLECVQDMDHENMFWYRQDPGLGLRLIYFSYDVKMKEKGDIPEGYSVSREKKERFSLILESASTNQTSMYLCASTIGGRGVVQPQHFGDGTRLSIL.

The V call is TRBV4-1, the J call TRBJ2-6, with D hard to call. V was trimmed by 2 bases and J by 1 base, leaving 3 bases between them. The length of the CDR3 is 14 residues. Germline CDR1 reads MGHRA; CDR2 reads YSYEKL. The DNA for the CDR3 is TGCGCCAGCAGCCAATCTTCTGGGGCCAACGTCCTGACTTTC. Translated: CASSQSSGANVLTF.

This chain joins TRBV3-1 (or the pseudogene TRBV3-2) and TRBJ1-6; the match to TRBD1 covers 9 bases. The J segment lost 7 bases and the V segment lost 3 bases, leaving 10 bases of the junction unmatched. The CDR3 length is 17 residues. Germline loops: CDR1 LGHDT, CDR2 YNNKEL (reference sequence). CDR3 region: CASSHWGQGRGNSPLHF. The DNA for the CDR3 is TGTGCCAGCAGCCACTGGGGACAGGGCCGGGGGAATTCACCCCTCCACTTT.

The chain recombines TRBV7-2 with TRBJ1-1, with D perhaps matching TRBD1 (5 bases). CDR1 SGHTA and CDR2 FQGNSA come from the germline V gene. The CDR3 loop spans 14 amino acids. V shed 8 bases and J shed 6 bases, with 19 bases lying between them. CDR3 loop: CASSRVGGRAEAFF. Here the CDR3 DNA reads TGTGCCAGCTCGCGGGTCGGGGGGAGGGCTGAAGCTTTCTTT.

This clone showed up just once. This chain uses TRBV29-1 with TRBJ2-7, with TRBD1 as a possible D gene (6 bases). CDR3 length equals 14 residues. The germline V gene has CDR1 SQVTM and CDR2 ANQGSEA. The V and J ends lost 6 bases and 2 bases respectively, with 17 bases between them. In DNA form, the CDR3 reads TGCAGCGTGGTTCTGGGGGCCCCCACCTACGAGCAGTACTTC. Its translation: CSVVLGAPTYEQYF.

The genes are TRBV10-3 and TRBJ2-1; tentatively, D is TRBD2 (6 bases). Germline V lookup: CDR1 ENHRY, CDR2 SYGVKD. There are 13 residues in the CDR3. V lost 6 bases and J 6 bases, leaving 12 bases between the germline ends. The CDR3 loop is CAISGLASNEQFF. The CDR3 DNA reads TGTGCCATCAGCGGGCTAGCGAGCAATGAGCAGTTCTTC.

The V and J genes are TRBV5-4 and TRBJ2-1, with 10 bases aligning to TRBD2. Germline V CDR1 and CDR2: SGHNT, YYREEE (reference sequence). V shed 6 bases and J 4 bases; nucleotides not matched to a gene: 7. The CDR3 totals 15 residues. DNA for the CDR3: TGTGCCAGCATCCAGCGGGAGGGCCTTTACAATGAGCAGTTCTTC. It encodes CASIQREGLYNEQFF. The full variable domain, with the rest looked up from reference TRBV5-4 and TRBJ2-1, is ETGVTQSPTHLIKTRGQQVTLRCSSQSGHNTVSWYQQALGQGPQFIFQYYREEENGRGNFPPRFSGLQFPNYSSELNVNALELDDSALYLCASIQREGLYNEQFFGPGTRLTVL.

In regard to this clone: Within the sample, other DNA sequences also encode this same CDR3. The rearrangement uses TRBV5-1 and TRBJ1-1; D is ambiguous. Germline V CDR1 and CDR2: SGHRS, YFSETQ. The CDR3 consists of 14 residues. The germline V and J ends were trimmed by 0 bases and 0 bases, with 6 bases remaining between them. In nucleotides, the CDR3 is TGCGCCAGCAGCTTGGGCCAGATGAACACTGAAGCTTTCTTT. Encoded protein: CASSLGQMNTEAFF.

The rearrangement uses TRBV12-3 or TRBV12-4 and TRBJ2-7; D is perhaps TRBD1 (5 bases). The CDR3 is 12 amino acids. Trimming shortened V by 3 bases and J by 5 bases, and 8 bases separated the two germline ends. For the CDR3, the DNA is TGTGCCAGCAGTTTGTTAGGGGACGAGCAGTACTTC. Residues: CASSLLGDEQYF.

This CDR3 reads CASSPLGALPNEQFF. The CDR3 nucleotides are TGTGCCAGCAGCCCCCTGGGGGCTCTCCCAAATGAGCAGTTCTTC. This rearrangement joins TRBV3-1 (or the pseudogene TRBV3-2) to TRBJ2-1; tentative D call: TRBD1 (6 bases). Germline CDR1 and CDR2: LGHDT and YNNKEL (reference sequence). There are 15 residues in the CDR3. Trimming removed 4 bases at V and 7 bases at J, with 17 bases between.

This clone was recorded a few times. This chain joins TRBV20-1 and TRBJ1-5, with 7 nucleotides matching TRBD1. The CDR3 has 13 amino acids. The trim removed 3 bases at V and 6 bases at J, leaving 5 bases unmatched. Germline-derived CDR1 and CDR2 are DFQATT and SNEGSKA (reference sequence). CDR3: CSASPAGGQPQHF. Written as DNA, the CDR3 is TGCAGTGCTAGTCCGGCAGGGGGTCAGCCCCAGCATTTT.

The genes are TRBV9 and TRBJ2-1, with a weak D call TRBD2 (6 bases). V was trimmed by 0 bases and J by 4 bases, leaving 11 bases between them. CDR1 is SGDLS, CDR2 YYNGEE, per germline. The CDR3 has 15 amino acids. The DNA for the CDR3 is TGTGCCAGCAGCGTAGACTCGGCGGGATACAATGAGCAGTTCTTC. As protein: CASSVDSAGYNEQFF. Full variable domain (outside the CDR3, taken from reference TRBV9 and TRBJ2-1): DSGVTQTPKHLITATGQRVTLRCSPRSGDLSVYWYQQSLDQGLQFLIQYYNGEERAKGNILERFSAQQFPDLHSELNLSSLELGDSALYFCASSVDSAGYNEQFFGPGTRLTVL.

This sequence joins TRBV4-1 and TRBJ1-1; D perhaps matches TRBD1 (6 bases). From germline, CDR1 is MGHRA and CDR2 YSYEKL. The CDR3 is 13 residues long. The V gene lost 2 bases and the J gene lost 5 bases, with 9 bases spanning the gap. The CDR3 coding sequence is TGCGCCAGCAGCCAACAAAGGGGGACTGAAGCTTTCTTT. Translation gives CASSQQRGTEAFF.

The rearrangement joins TRBV5-1 to TRBJ2-3; the match to TRBD2 covers 11 bases. The germline gives CDR1 SGHRS, CDR2 YFSETQ. The ends lost 1 base at V and 5 bases at J; junction bases unmatched: 6. The length of the CDR3 is 16 residues. CDR3: CASSLLSGGAQDTQYF. The CDR3, as DNA: TGCGCCAGCAGCTTGCTTAGCGGGGGGGCCCAAGATACGCAGTATTTT.

This clone has just a few counts. The CDR3 is CASSLGQENIQYF. DNA for the CDR3: TGTGCCAGCAGCTTGGGACAGGAAAACATTCAGTACTTC. This chain joins TRBV5-4 and TRBJ2-4; maybe TRBD1 (6 bases). Germline loops: CDR1 SGHNT, CDR2 YYREEE (reference sequence). The CDR3 is 13 amino acids. V lost 0 bases and J 5 bases, leaving 6 bases between the germline ends.

This clone has just one count. The rearrangement uses TRBV3-1 (or the pseudogene TRBV3-2) and TRBJ2-3; D not resolved. There are 17 residues in the CDR3. V lost 1 base and J lost 1, with 15 bases in between. From germline, CDR1 is LGHDT and CDR2 YNNKEL (reference sequence). The CDR3 reads CASSQGYRAKGTDTQYF. The CDR3 DNA reads TGTGCCAGCAGCCAAGGCTACCGGGCCAAGGGCACAGATACGCAGTATTTT.

The CDR3 region is CASSRTGAANTEAFF. CDR3 nucleotides: TGCGCCAGCAGTCGTACAGGGGCCGCGAACACTGAAGCTTTCTTT. V and J are TRBV10-2 and TRBJ1-1, with TRBD1 matching 7 bases. The germline CDR1 and CDR2 sequences are WSHSY and SAAADI. Losses at the gene ends were 5 bases for V and 1 base for J; bases not matched to a gene: 7. This CDR3 spans 15 amino acids.

The chain links TRBV11-3 to TRBJ2-3; 11 bases match TRBD2. This CDR3 spans 16 amino acids. V gave up 5 bases and J gave up 6 bases; unmatched junction bases: 10. Germline values: CDR1 SGHNT, CDR2 YENEEA. As DNA, the CDR3 is TGTGCCAGCAGCCTCCATTCTAGCGGGAGGTGGGATACGCAGTATTTT. It codes for CASSLHSSGRWDTQYF.

This rearrangement joins TRBV18 to TRBJ2-7; no clear D gene. The ends were cut back, 6 bases at V and 3 bases at J, with 12 bases in the middle. This CDR3 comprises 13 residues. Germline lookup yields CDR1 KGHSH and CDR2 LQKENI. The DNA for the CDR3 is TGTGCCAGCTCCATTACAACCGGCTACGAGCAGTACTTC. Translation: CASSITTGYEQYF.

This chain links TRBV5-1 with TRBJ2-3, with 7 bases fitting TRBD2. The V and J ends lost 3 bases and 2 bases, in that order; junction bases with no gene match: 9. This CDR3 has 16 amino acids. Germline V gene lookup returns CDR1 SGHRS and CDR2 YFSETQ. DNA of the CDR3: TGCGCCAGCAGCTATCTACCGGGACTAACCACAGATACGCAGTATTTT. Translation gives CASSYLPGLTTDTQYF.

The rearrangement joins TRBV10-3 to TRBJ2-5; D uncertain. V gave up 3 bases and J gave up 5 bases, with 4 bases separating them. This CDR3 spans 11 amino acids. CDR1 and CDR2 from the germline V gene are ENHRY and SYGVKD. This CDR3 is CAISEWETQYF. Here the CDR3 DNA reads TGTGCCATCAGTGAATGGGAGACCCAGTACTTC.

The V and J genes are TRBV28 and TRBJ2-5; D possibly corresponds to TRBD2 (6 bases). The CDR3 contains 15 residues. V was shortened by 6 bases and J by 4 bases, with 18 bases between the two germline ends. Per germline, CDR1 MDHEN and CDR2 SYDVKM. The DNA of the CDR3 is TGTGCCAGCAGACCTCGGGGTAGCGGTGCAGAGACCCAGTACTTC. Protein: CASRPRGSGAETQYF. Combining the CDR3 with reference TRBV28 and TRBJ2-5 gives the whole variable domain DVKVTQSSRYLVKRTGEKVFLECVQDMDHENMFWYRQDPGLGLRLIYFSYDVKMKEKGDIPEGYSVSREKKERFSLILESASTNQTSMYLCASRPRGSGAETQYFGPGTRLLVL.